This TCR beta chain comes out of a study of a mutant IDH1 vaccine in newly diagnosed glioma (TCRdb year 2021). Regarding the complete study: In the chemotherapy-containing groups, vaccination started alongside temozolomide cycles, whereas in patients who had radiotherapy alone it started 4-6 weeks after radiotherapy. Before enrollment, most patients had been given radiochemotherapy with temozolomide as standard therapy, while the rest had received either radiotherapy alone or temozolomide alone. Peripheral blood was collected at six visits: V03 (baseline), V05, V07, V10, V12 and V13. Longitudinal TCRB deep sequencing was done for some 26 treated patients, wherever samples were available for exploratory analyses. The roughly 35 treated patients were around 60% male and about 38% female, with a mean age of about 43 years. The week-35 safety follow-up took place at visit V12, and the week-47 end of study took place at visit V13.

The CDR3 sequence holds 15 residues, the cysteine and phenylalanine included. Just the 45-base CDR3 DNA is kept, in frame starting at base 1. V trim: 2 bases; J trim: 1 base; unmatched bases: 0. Reading the germline V gene (reference sequence) gives CDR1 WNHNN and CDR2 SYGVQD. The receptor library was made with the immunoSEQ multiplex PCR assay. The hsTCRB Kit was used according to the manufacturer's protocol to amplify rearranged TCR beta chain sequences. An Illumina MiSeq was used to sequence the TCRB libraries. The study's own analysis went as follows. Demultiplexing, trimming and gene mapping were performed with the kit vendor's proprietary platform. TCRdb provides this immuneACCESS table in a form limited to in-frame rearrangements. Some clones are lacking; in checked studies, under half of them reflect an unresolved V gene, and why the rest are absent is not known. V, J and clone size were drawn from that table, and D and trimming were deduced from the DNA. For this sample there are around 84,000 clones; over 75% appear just once. The ten largest clones represent approximately 5.4% of the sample.

On the study overall, not on this receptor specifically: The authors noted that analyses of patient blood samples could not be reproduced because of sample limitations. Immune responses induced by the vaccine were seen in approximately 93% of patients across multiple MHC alleles. Pseudoprogression appeared unrelated to alterations in the top peripheral T cell clonotypes detected by TCRB sequencing. PBMC samples for TCRB deep sequencing were selected based on availability.

Concerning this clone: This receptor's antigen is unknown. Qualities for individual bases were not recorded, and no much larger clone is one base off.

The time point label, as the study defines it: week 47, end of study. Each vaccine dose was 300 ug of a 20-mer mutant IDH1 peptide in Montanide, given subcutaneously with topical imiquimod. Patients were given eight vaccinations, in weeks 1, 3, 5, 7, 11, 15, 19 and 23, which matched visits V03 through V10. Donors had newly diagnosed WHO grade 3 or 4 IDH1-mutant astrocytomas with loss of nuclear ATRX. The samples were drawn from NOA16, a multicentre, single-arm, open-label phase I trial in Germany that tested a mutant IDH1 peptide vaccine in humans for the first time. The DNeasy Blood and Tissue Kit was used to extract genomic DNA from EDTA blood for TCRB sequencing.

The source of this sequence is a man aged 35 to 55 with glioma. Sequences were derived from PBMCs, sampled from a glioma patient whose treatment included an IDH1 peptide vaccine. The V and J segments used are TRBV10-1 and TRBJ2-2, and 8 junctional nucleotides match TRBD1. The nucleotide sequence is TGCGCCAGCAGTGAGGACAGGGGGAACACCGGGGAGCTGTTTTTT. It encodes CASSEDRGNTGELFF.